The entry below gives a single T cell receptor (beta chain) sequence along with its context. The antigen remains unidentified. These data originate in a study of blood T cells in healthy people across ages. Points from the study as a whole: Calculation of diversity from one million T cells yielded estimates considered to be underestimates.

The CDR3 covers 15 residues. Germline V gene data show CDR1 as LGHNT and CDR2 as FRNRAP. V lost 1 base to trimming and J lost 5 bases; unmatched junction nucleotides: 4. PBMCs, at least 7 million per sample, were isolated. A sample-barcoded 5' primer and a J-beta primer mix were used in a second PCR of about 6 to 11 cycles. TCRdb analysed the 5' RACE reads with MiXCR anew, one entry per CDR3 protein. The data contain 1.5 million or so distinct CDR3 sequences, 42% of them singletons. Sequenced material: blood. This chain links TRBV12-5 with TRBJ1-2, with 10 bases lining up with TRBD1. The receptor's source is a woman younger than 35 in good health. The CDR3 sequence is CASGLETGGPYGYTF. In nucleotides, the CDR3 is TGTGCTAGTGGTTTGGAGACAGGGGGCCCTTATGGCTACACCTTC.